The following is a T cell receptor (beta chain) sequence with its context. The Seattle patients joined while their infection was active and were tracked longitudinally afterward. The germline gives CDR1 SGHRS, CDR2 YFSETQ. This CDR3 contains 15 residues. With 3 bases removed from V and 3 bases from J, the gap between germline ends came to 15 bases. Per the study methods: Scientists estimated how many nucleated cells there were by amplifying reference gene primers. Assay: immunoSEQ multiplex PCR; the TCRdb copy retains only in-frame clones and omits some. V and J calls and clone size are as listed in that table; D and trimming were resolved from the DNA. The sample includes fewer than 350,000 clones, approximately 89% of them seen just once. The data stem from a study of blood T cell repertoires in COVID-19. About the study: T cells, B-cell-depleted T cells, or PBMCs supplied cDNA or gDNA.

Material for sequencing was peripheral blood. The receptor comes from a woman aged 60-70 years with COVID-19, enrolled during active disease. The rearrangement links TRBV5-1 to TRBJ1-1; possibly TRBD1 for D (6 bases). CDR3 sequence reads: CASSSRTGRDTEAFF. The CDR3 nucleotides are TGCGCCAGCAGCTCTCGCACAGGGCGAGACACTGAAGCTTTCTTT.